This T cell receptor (beta chain) was documented in a study of control samples from healthy donors and cancer patients (dated by TCRdb to about 2020). Taken from cysteine to phenylalanine, the CDR3 has 17 residues. The CDR3 DNA has 51 bases and is translated from base 1. V loses 2 bases, J loses 3 bases, and the germline ends lie 19 bases apart. Sequences LNHDA (CDR1) and SQIVND (CDR2) are obtained from the germline V gene (reference sequence). In this sample, this clone turned up once. This clone's antigen is unknown. Per-nucleotide qualities are absent, and no much larger clonotype sits a single base away. Libraries were constructed by the immunoSEQ multiplex PCR assay. TCRdb stores this immuneACCESS table with in-frame sequences only. Part of the clones is absent; in the studies checked, under half of the shortfall reflects unresolved V genes, and no reason is known for the rest. Present in this sample are 40,000 to 55,000 clones, over 75% of which were seen just once. The leading ten clones occupy 9.5% to 13% of the sample.

The chain employs TRBV19 and TRBJ2-5, with no D gene named confidently. The sequencing sample was made of PBMCs. The sequence derives from a woman aged 55-69 years with lung cancer. CDR3 protein: CASSITPSGSLKETQYF. The nucleotide sequence reads as follows: TGTGCCAGTAGTATAACCCCGTCGGGCAGCCTTAAAGAGACCCAGTACTTC.